Shown below are 24 T cell receptor beta chains from a single sample sequenced in a study of blood T cell repertoires in COVID-19. TCRdb keeps only in-frame clones here, not all; method: immunoSEQ multiplex PCR. The sample shows approximately 92,000 clones, about four fifths of them seen only once. The sample was peripheral blood. All receptors come from a man aged 65-85 years with active or convalescent COVID-19.

The chain links TRBV12-3 or TRBV12-4 to TRBJ1-5, with D tentatively TRBD1 (5 bases). This CDR3 has 13 amino acids. V was pared by 6 bases and J by 3 bases, with 9 bases between. The CDR3 here is CASSRGLNQPQHF. CDR3 in DNA: TGTGCCAGCAGCCGGGGACTCAATCAGCCCCAGCATTTT.

The chain links TRBV7-9 to TRBJ2-5; 14 nucleotides agree with TRBD2. CDR1 and CDR2 (germline): SEHNR, FQNEAQ (reference sequence). The junction had 9 bases not matched to a gene; V was cut back by 5 bases and J by 7 bases. The CDR3 extends over 16 amino acids. This chain's CDR3 is CASSQPGLAGVLTQYF. The CDR3 DNA sequence: TGTGCCAGCAGCCAACCGGGACTAGCGGGGGTTTTGACCCAGTACTTC.

J is TRBJ2-7 and V is TRBV27; 12 nucleotides agree with TRBD1. There are 16 residues in the CDR3. Germline assignment: CDR1 MNHEY and CDR2 SMNVEV (reference sequence). Losses at the gene ends were 5 bases for V and 3 bases for J; bases not matched to a gene: 8. The CDR3: CASSLEGQGAHYEQYF. The CDR3 region has the DNA TGTGCCAGCAGTCTTGAGGGACAGGGGGCCCACTACGAGCAGTACTTC.

The genes are TRBV29-1 and TRBJ2-5, with D possibly matching TRBD1 (5 bases). The CDR3 extends over 13 amino acids. Germline lookup yields CDR1 SQVTM and CDR2 ANQGSEA. Trimming took off 5 bases at V and 2 bases at J, with 12 bases between the two ends. The CDR3 coding sequence is TGCAGCGTTCTAATGGGGCGTCAAGAGACCCAGTACTTC. Translation gives CSVLMGRQETQYF.

The chain is built from TRBV30 and TRBJ1-4, with TRBD1 as a possible D gene (5 bases). The V gene lost 1 base and the J gene lost 7 bases, with 10 bases spanning the gap. Germline V gene data show CDR1 as GTSNPN and CDR2 as SVGIG (reference sequence). This CDR3 has 13 residues. The CDR3 DNA is TGTGCCTGGAGTGAGCAAGGGGTTGAAAAACTGTTTTTT. It yields the protein CAWSEQGVEKLFF.

This clone was detected only once. This chain connects TRBV5-1 to TRBJ2-5; 8 nucleotides match TRBD2. Germline V gene data show CDR1 as SGHRS and CDR2 as YFSETQ. Trimming at V came to 2 bases and at J to 4 bases, leaving 13 bases not matched to a gene. The CDR3 spans 17 residues. CDR3 protein: CASSFWKQRGWGETQYF. The CDR3 DNA is TGCGCCAGCAGCTTTTGGAAGCAGCGGGGGTGGGGAGAGACCCAGTACTTC.

The chain uses TRBV9 and TRBJ2-7, with 7 bases lining up with TRBD1. V lost 0 bases, J lost 6 bases, and 6 bases stayed unmatched. The CDR3 runs to 14 residues. Germline V lookup: CDR1 SGDLS, CDR2 YYNGEE. The CDR3 DNA follows: TGTGCCAGCAGCGTAGGGGGCAGGGGGAGCGAGCAGTACTTC. Its protein is CASSVGGRGSEQYF. Filled out from reference TRBV9 and TRBJ2-7, the complete variable domain reads DSGVTQTPKHLITATGQRVTLRCSPRSGDLSVYWYQQSLDQGLQFLIQYYNGEERAKGNILERFSAQQFPDLHSELNLSSLELGDSALYFCASSVGGRGSEQYFGPGTRLTVT.

This clone was recorded only once. V gene TRBV7-9 combines with J gene TRBJ2-3, with 10 positions matching TRBD2. The length of the CDR3 is 15 residues. V lost 6 bases to trimming and J lost 5 bases; unmatched junction nucleotides: 8. Per germline, CDR1 SEHNR and CDR2 FQNEAQ (reference sequence). The CDR3 nucleotides are TGTGCCAGCAGGTATCTAGCGGGGGTGGAAGATACGCAGTATTTT. Protein sequence: CASRYLAGVEDTQYF.

J is TRBJ2-1 and V is TRBV9; tentatively, D is TRBD2 (5 bases). Trimming took 4 bases from V and 0 from J, leaving 11 bases between them. The germline CDR1 and CDR2 sequences are SGDLS and YYNGEE. This CDR3 spans 15 amino acids. CDR3 amino acids: CASSPAAPSYNEQFF. For the CDR3, the DNA is TGTGCCAGCAGCCCAGCGGCGCCCTCCTACAATGAGCAGTTCTTC. The full variable domain, with the rest looked up from reference TRBV9 and TRBJ2-1, is DSGVTQTPKHLITATGQRVTLRCSPRSGDLSVYWYQQSLDQGLQFLIQYYNGEERAKGNILERFSAQQFPDLHSELNLSSLELGDSALYFCASSPAAPSYNEQFFGPGTRLTVL.

About this clone itself: The identical CDR3 is also encoded by other nucleotide sequences in the sample. The J gene is TRBJ2-6, the V gene TRBV10-3; D gene ambiguous. Germline assignment: CDR1 ENHRY and CDR2 SYGVKD. This CDR3 has 15 residues. Trimming pared 2 bases from V and 1 base from J, leaving 6 bases between. The chain's CDR3 is CAISEPGSGANVLTF. CDR3 DNA sequence: TGTGCCATCAGTGAGCCAGGATCTGGGGCCAACGTCCTGACTTTC.

The sample holds a few counts of this clone. The chain has TRBV5-1 and TRBJ2-7; the D gene is possibly TRBD1 (5 bases). V lost 0 bases and J 2 bases, leaving 9 bases between the germline ends. This CDR3 has 14 amino acids. CDR1 and CDR2 (germline): SGHRS, YFSETQ. CDR3 in amino acids: CASSLGAGTYEQYF. DNA of the CDR3: TGCGCCAGCAGCTTGGGTGCAGGGACCTACGAGCAGTACTTC. Full variable domain (remainder filled in from reference TRBV5-1 and TRBJ2-7): KAGVTQTPRYLIKTRGQQVTLSCSPISGHRSVSWYQQTPGQGLQFLFEYFSETQRNKGNFPGRFSGRQFSNSRSEMNVSTLELGDSALYLCASSLGAGTYEQYFGPGTRLTVT.

The chain joins TRBV9 to TRBJ1-1; a possible D gene is TRBD1 (5 bases). This CDR3 comprises 14 residues. Germline CDR1 SGDLS, CDR2 YYNGEE. V was trimmed by 4 bases and J by 1 base, leaving 11 bases between them. The CDR3 nucleotides are TGTGCCAGCAGCCTTTCGGGGGGGAACACTGAAGCTTTCTTT. Translated: CASSLSGGNTEAFF. The variable domain in full, completed from reference TRBV9 and TRBJ1-1, reads DSGVTQTPKHLITATGQRVTLRCSPRSGDLSVYWYQQSLDQGLQFLIQYYNGEERAKGNILERFSAQQFPDLHSELNLSSLELGDSALYFCASSLSGGNTEAFFGQGTRLTVV.

The gene calls are TRBV11-2 and TRBJ2-7; 11 bases are shared with TRBD1. V was clipped by 5 bases and J by 1 base; unmatched bases: 10. CDR1 and CDR2 from the germline V gene are SGHAT and FQNNGV. The CDR3 contains 17 residues. This CDR3 reads CASSILSGTGGSYEQYF. The CDR3 DNA reads TGTGCCAGCAGCATCCTCTCCGGGACAGGGGGTTCCTACGAGCAGTACTTC.

The rearrangement uses TRBV5-4 and TRBJ2-3; 13 nucleotides line up with TRBD2. This CDR3 contains 16 residues. V lost 4 bases to trimming and J lost 2 bases; unmatched junction nucleotides: 4. CDR1 and CDR2 (germline): SGHNT, YYREEE (reference sequence). CDR3 bases: TGTGCCAGCAGCCCTGGACTAGCGGGGGCCACAGATACGCAGTATTTT. Protein: CASSPGLAGATDTQYF.

The chain uses TRBV19 and TRBJ2-5; 13 bases match TRBD2. The V gene end was trimmed by 6 bases and the J gene end by 2 bases; junction bases not matched to a gene: 9. This CDR3 is built from 17 residues. CDR1 and CDR2 (germline): LNHDA, SQIVND (reference sequence). CDR3 protein: CASRDPGLAGPQETQYF. The CDR3 DNA reads as TGTGCCAGTAGGGATCCGGGACTAGCGGGGCCTCAAGAGACCCAGTACTTC.

The gene calls are TRBV7-9 and TRBJ1-2; TRBD1 matches at 10 bases. In germline, CDR1 is SEHNR, CDR2 FQNEAQ (reference sequence). CDR3 length: 14 amino acids. The junction had 3 bases not matched to a gene; V was cut back by 5 bases and J by 3 bases. The CDR3 region has the DNA TGTGCCAGCAGCATGGACAGGGGGGACTATGGCTACACCTTC. Protein product: CASSMDRGDYGYTF. The complete variable domain, with remaining parts taken from reference TRBV7-9 and TRBJ1-2, reads DTGVSQNPRHKITKRGQNVTFRCDPISEHNRLYWYRQTLGQGPEFLTYFQNEAQLEKSRLLSDRFSAERPKGSFSTLEIQRTEQGDSAMYLCASSMDRGDYGYTFGSGTRLTVV.

The chain uses TRBV5-4 and TRBJ1-5; D perhaps matches TRBD1 (5 bases). The V end lost 2 bases, the J end lost 7 bases, and 10 bases lay between the germline ends. The CDR3 covers 13 residues. CDR1 and CDR2 from the germline V gene are SGHNT and YYREEE (reference sequence). CDR3 bases: TGTGCCAGCAGCTTTGGGGGGGAACAGCCCCAGCATTTT. Its protein is CASSFGGEQPQHF.

The chain recombines TRBV19 with TRBJ2-7; D ambiguous. Germline-derived CDR1 and CDR2 are LNHDA and SQIVND (reference sequence). This CDR3 has 13 residues. V shed 6 bases and J shed 3 bases, with 12 bases lying between them. The CDR3 DNA reads as TGTGCCAGTAGCGTTGCCTTAGACTACGAGCAGTACTTC. It yields the protein CASSVALDYEQYF.

The chain employs TRBV28 and TRBJ1-4; TRBD1 matches at 12 bases. The CDR3 extends over 16 amino acids. V shed 8 bases and J 7 bases; nucleotides not matched to a gene: 11. The V gene's germline CDR1 is MDHEN and CDR2 SYDVKM. CDR3 DNA sequence: TGTGCCAGCCAGACACCGGGACAGGGGGCTGTTGAAAAACTGTTTTTT. It specifies CASQTPGQGAVEKLFF.

The gene calls are TRBV7-2 and TRBJ2-2, with 10 bases aligning to TRBD2. The CDR3 covers 16 residues. In germline, CDR1 is SGHTA, CDR2 FQGNSA. V was clipped by 2 bases and J by 4 bases; unmatched bases: 4. DNA for the CDR3: TGTGCCAGCAGCTTATCAGCGGGGGGGATCACCGGGGAGCTGTTTTTT. It specifies CASSLSAGGITGELFF.

The rearrangement links TRBV30 to TRBJ1-6; 9 bases match TRBD1. The CDR3 is 14 residues long. Trimming cost V 2 bases and J 6 bases; bases outside gene matches: 2. Per germline, CDR1 GTSNPN and CDR2 SVGIG (reference sequence). CDR3 region: CAWSPGQGNSPLHF. Here the CDR3 DNA reads TGTGCCTGGAGTCCGGGACAGGGTAATTCACCCCTCCACTTT. Full variable domain (remainder filled in from reference TRBV30 and TRBJ1-6): SQTIHQWPATLVQPVGSPLSLECTVEGTSNPNLYWYRQAAGRGLQLLFYSVGIGQISSEVPQNLSASRPQDRQFILSSKKLLLSDSGFYLCAWSPGQGNSPLHFGNGTRLTVT.

The chain uses TRBV4-1 and TRBJ2-1; 8 bases map to TRBD2. J lost 4 bases, V lost 6 bases, and 8 bases had no gene match. The CDR3 is 15 residues long. Germline assignment: CDR1 MGHRA and CDR2 YSYEKL. This chain's CDR3 is CASSSPGLEYNEQFF. DNA of the CDR3: TGCGCCAGCAGTTCCCCGGGACTAGAGTACAATGAGCAGTTCTTC.

This sequence joins TRBV5-5 and TRBJ2-6; 8 nucleotides align to TRBD1. This CDR3 is 17 amino acids long. Per germline, CDR1 SGHKS and CDR2 YYEKEE (reference sequence). V lost 6 bases to trimming and J lost 0 bases; unmatched junction nucleotides: 8. This CDR3 is CASTSGTGRSGANVLTF. The CDR3, as DNA: TGTGCCAGCACCTCCGGGACAGGTCGCTCTGGGGCCAACGTCCTGACTTTC.

V is TRBV29-1 and J is TRBJ2-3; a weak D match, TRBD1 (5 bases). Germline V lookup: CDR1 SQVTM, CDR2 ANQGSEA. The V and J ends lost 4 bases and 3 bases respectively, with 8 bases between them. This CDR3 has 12 amino acids. The CDR3 loop reads CSVGRGTDTQYF. CDR3 DNA sequence: TGCAGCGTTGGTAGGGGAACAGATACGCAGTATTTT.